This TCR beta chain was recorded in a study of blood T cell repertoires in COVID-19. Overall study context: Some COVID-19 samples were acute and others convalescent; all came from the United States, Italy and Spain. In each case, the material was cDNA or gDNA derived from T cells, B-cell-depleted T cells, or PBMCs.

Original processing notes: Amplified reference gene primers provided the basis for estimating nucleated cell counts. Assay used: immunoSEQ multiplex PCR; TCRdb lists only in-frame clones, some missing. V and J calls and clone size are those listed in that table; D and trimming were worked out from the DNA. The table lists 55,000 to 90,000 clones, 85% to 90% of them singletons, with roughly 1.4% in the top ten. Germline trimming cut 0 bases from V and 3 bases from J; bases unmatched to any gene: 5. Germline lookup yields CDR1 MNHEY and CDR2 SVGAGI. There are 16 residues in the CDR3. The V and J genes are TRBV6-5 and TRBJ2-5; 9 nucleotides line up with TRBD2. The specimen was peripheral blood. This clonotype was obtained from a human donor in a cohort sampled during active COVID-19. The CDR3 sequence: CASSYSEASGEETQYF. CDR3 in DNA: TGTGCCAGCAGTTACTCGGAGGCTAGCGGGGAAGAGACCCAGTACTTC.